The entry that follows covers one T cell receptor beta chain sequence. As yet, its antigen is unknown. Using immunoSEQ multiplex PCR, the repertoire was profiled, and TCRdb retains in-frame clones only, with some absent. The data show several thousand clones, with roughly 80% seen just once and over 3.5% held by the top ten. This sample stems from a study of somatic mutations in cytotoxic T cells in rheumatoid arthritis. General study findings and limits: Rising age went with increasing CD8+ clonality in rheumatoid arthritis patients; healthy controls showed no such increase. Relative to age-matched healthy controls, rheumatoid arthritis patients did not differ significantly in CD8+ T-cell clonality. The top CD8+ clone topped 20% of CD8+ cells in about an eighth of the roughly 65 patients.

There are 13 residues in the CDR3. Germline-derived CDR1 and CDR2 are MNHEY and SMNVEV (reference sequence). Trimming cost V 10 bases and J 8 bases, with 18 bases left between them. Sequenced material: CD8+ T cells sorted from blood. This clonotype was obtained from an adult with rheumatoid arthritis. The gene calls are TRBV27 and TRBJ2-1; possible D gene TRBD1, 6 bases. CDR3 in amino acids: CATRGGYSDEQFF. The CDR3 coding sequence is TGTGCCACCAGGGGCGGATATAGCGATGAGCAGTTCTTC.